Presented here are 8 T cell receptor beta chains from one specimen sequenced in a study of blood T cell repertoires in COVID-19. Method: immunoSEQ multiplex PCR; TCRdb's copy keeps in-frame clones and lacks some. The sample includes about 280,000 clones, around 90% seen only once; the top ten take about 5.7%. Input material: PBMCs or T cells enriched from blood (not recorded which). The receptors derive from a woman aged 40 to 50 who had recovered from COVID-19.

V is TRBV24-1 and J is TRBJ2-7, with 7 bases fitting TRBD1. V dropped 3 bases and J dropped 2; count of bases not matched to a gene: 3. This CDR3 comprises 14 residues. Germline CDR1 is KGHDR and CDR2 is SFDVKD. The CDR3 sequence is CATSDDRVPYEQYF. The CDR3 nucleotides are TGTGCCACCAGTGATGACAGGGTCCCCTACGAGCAGTACTTC.

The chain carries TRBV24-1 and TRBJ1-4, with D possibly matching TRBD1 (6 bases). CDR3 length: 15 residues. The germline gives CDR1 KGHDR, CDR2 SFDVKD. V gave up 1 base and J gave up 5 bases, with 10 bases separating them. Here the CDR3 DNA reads TGTGCCACCAGTGATTTTGACAGGTCAAATGAAAAACTGTTTTTT. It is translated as CATSDFDRSNEKLFF.

The CDR3 region has the DNA TGCGCCAGCAGCCCGTCCCGGGACAGGGGATGGGGTGAAAAACTGTTTTTT. Translation gives CASSPSRDRGWGEKLFF. The chain recombines TRBV4-3 with TRBJ1-4; 10 positions match TRBD1. Germline V lookup: CDR1 LGHNA, CDR2 YSLEER. The CDR3 is 17 residues long. The V gene end was trimmed by 4 bases and the J gene end by 7 bases; junction bases not matched to a gene: 12.

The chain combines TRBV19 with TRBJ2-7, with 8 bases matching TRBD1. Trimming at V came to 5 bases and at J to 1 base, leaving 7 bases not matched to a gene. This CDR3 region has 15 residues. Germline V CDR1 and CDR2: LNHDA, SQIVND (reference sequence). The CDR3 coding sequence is TGTGCCAGTAGTGACGGGGACAGGCGTTCCTACGAGCAGTACTTC. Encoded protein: CASSDGDRRSYEQYF. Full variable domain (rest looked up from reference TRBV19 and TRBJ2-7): DGGITQSPKYLFRKEGQNVTLSCEQNLNHDAMYWYRQDPGQGLRLIYYSQIVNDFQKGDIAEGYSVSREKKESFPLTVTSAQKNPTAFYLCASSDGDRRSYEQYFGPGTRLTVT.

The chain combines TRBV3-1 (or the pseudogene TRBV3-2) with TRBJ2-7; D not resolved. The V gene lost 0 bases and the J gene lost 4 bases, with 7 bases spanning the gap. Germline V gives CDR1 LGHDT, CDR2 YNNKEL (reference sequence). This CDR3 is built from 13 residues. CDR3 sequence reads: CASSQEGPYEQYF. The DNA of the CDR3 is TGTGCCAGCAGCCAAGAGGGCCCTTACGAGCAGTACTTC.

CDR3 loop: CASSAPTGGTIYF. The CDR3 DNA sequence: TGTGCCAGCAGTGCGCCGACAGGGGGCACCATATATTTT. This chain uses TRBV28 with TRBJ1-3; TRBD1 matches 9 bases. This CDR3 is built from 13 residues. Losses at the gene ends were 5 bases for V and 9 bases for J; bases not matched to a gene: 5. Germline lookup yields CDR1 MDHEN and CDR2 SYDVKM.

CDR3 DNA sequence: TGTGCCAGCAGCCCTGGGGGGGGCGACTATGGCTACACCTTC. Translating gives CASSPGGGDYGYTF. The rearrangement joins TRBV7-9 to TRBJ1-2; TRBD1 might be the D (6 bases). V was cut by 5 bases and J by 3 bases, with 13 bases left in between. Germline V lookup: CDR1 SEHNR, CDR2 FQNEAQ (reference sequence). The CDR3 spans 14 residues.

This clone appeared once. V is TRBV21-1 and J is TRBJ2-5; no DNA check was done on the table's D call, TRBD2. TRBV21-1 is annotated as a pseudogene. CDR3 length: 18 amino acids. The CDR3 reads CASSLRLAGGRYQETQYF. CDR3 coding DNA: TGTGCCAGCAGCCTACGACTAGCGGGAGGGAGGTACCAAGAGACCCAGTACTTC.